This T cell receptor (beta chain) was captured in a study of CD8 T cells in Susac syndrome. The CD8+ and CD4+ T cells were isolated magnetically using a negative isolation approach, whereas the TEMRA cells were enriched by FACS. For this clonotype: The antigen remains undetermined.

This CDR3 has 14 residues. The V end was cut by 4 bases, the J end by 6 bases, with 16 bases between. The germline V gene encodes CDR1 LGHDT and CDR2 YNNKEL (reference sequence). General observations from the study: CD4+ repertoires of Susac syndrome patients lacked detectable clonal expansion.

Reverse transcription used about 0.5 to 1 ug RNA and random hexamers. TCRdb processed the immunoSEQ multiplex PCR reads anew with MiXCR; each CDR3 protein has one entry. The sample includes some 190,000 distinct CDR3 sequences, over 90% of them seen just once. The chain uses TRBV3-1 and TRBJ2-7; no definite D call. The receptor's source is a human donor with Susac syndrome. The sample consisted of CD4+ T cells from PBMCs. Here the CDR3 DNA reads TGTGCCAGCAGCCCTACAAGGGCGTTCTCCGAGCAGTACTTC. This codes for CASSPTRAFSEQYF.